Listed below are T cell receptor beta chains from one sample, sequenced in a study of cytomegalovirus exposure and HLA in healthy donors. Data came from immunoSEQ multiplex PCR; TCRdb stores just in-frame clones and leaves some out. This sample has some 91,000 clones, with about two thirds found just once. Input material: PBMCs. These receptors came from a human donor in good health. Both conserved end residues are part of each CDR3. Each record gives: J gene, V gene, clone size, CDR3 length, D gene, CDR3 protein, CDR3 DNA. D genes are given only for firm matches. Only some rows state a clone size, as once, few, many or a class for expanded clones.

TRBJ1-1 | TRBV29-1 | few | 12 | NA | CSVRDMDTEAFF | TGCAGCGTCCGGGACATGGACACTGAAGCTTTCTTT
TRBJ2-5 | TRBV7-2 | NA | 14 | NA | CASSLTMGGETQYF | TGTGCCAGCAGCTTGACGATGGGAGGAGAGACCCAGTACTTC
TRBJ1-2 | TRBV5-4 | once | 15 | TRBD1 | CASSPRQGLESGYTF | TGTGCCAGCAGCCCCCGACAGGGATTGGAAAGCGGCTACACCTTC
TRBJ1-2 | TRBV18 | NA | 16 | TRBD1 | CASSPPEGQGGYGYTF | TGTGCCAGCTCACCACCGGAGGGACAGGGCGGGTATGGCTACACCTTC
TRBJ1-6 | TRBV19 | NA | 15 | TRBD1 | CASSSYRGSSSPLHF | TGTGCCAGTAGTTCCTACAGGGGGTCCAGTTCACCCCTCCACTTT
TRBJ2-2 | TRBV7-6 | few | 18 | TRBD2 | CASSLSAGLAGGSGELFF | TGTGCCAGCAGCTTATCGGCGGGACTAGCGGGGGGTTCCGGGGAGCTGTTTTTT
TRBJ2-7 | TRBV20-1 | NA | 10 | NA | CSALDYEQYF | TGCAGTGCTTTAGACTACGAGCAGTACTTC
TRBJ2-1 | TRBV4-3 | NA | 16 | TRBD2 | CASSRVGGGAGNEQFF | TGCGCCAGCAGCCGCGTCGGGGGGGGCGCGGGGAATGAGCAGTTCTTC
TRBJ2-1 | TRBV30 | NA | 17 | TRBD2 | CAWSVDKRGSSYNEQFF | TGTGCCTGGAGTGTAGACAAGCGGGGGAGCTCCTACAATGAGCAGTTCTTC
TRBJ1-4 | TRBV5-1 | NA | 22 | TRBD1 | CASSLGATGTGVIPPTNEKLFF | TGCGCCAGCAGCTTGGGCGCAACCGGGACAGGGGTTATCCCTCCAACTAATGAAAAACTGTTTTTT
TRBJ1-1 | TRBV6-5 | few | 14 | TRBD1 | CASSWTGTNTEAFF | TGTGCCAGCAGTTGGACAGGGACGAACACTGAAGCTTTCTTT
TRBJ2-1 | TRBV5-4 | NA | 18 | TRBD2 | CASSLSSGGYYGVNEQFF | TGTGCCAGCAGCTTGTCTAGCGGGGGGTATTATGGAGTCAATGAGCAGTTCTTC
TRBJ2-1 | TRBV7-9 | medium-sized | 16 | TRBD2 | CASSYIAGGIGYEQFF | TGTGCCAGCAGCTATATAGCGGGGGGGATTGGCTATGAGCAGTTCTTC
TRBJ2-1 | TRBV4-2 | few | 16 | NA | CASSPPGLPLYNEQFF | TGTGCCAGCAGCCCCCCGGGACTCCCACTATACAATGAGCAGTTCTTC
TRBJ1-5 | TRBV21-1 | few | 17 | NA | CASSSKRGRGGSQPQHF | TGTGCCAGCAGCAGCAAAAGGGGGAGAGGTGGTAGTCAGCCCCAGCATTTT
TRBJ2-7 | TRBV5-1 | NA | 15 | TRBD1 | CASSLGGQVLYEQYF | TGCGCCAGCAGCTTGGGGGGACAGGTGCTCTACGAGCAGTACTTC
TRBJ2-5 | TRBV5-4 | NA | 15 | TRBD1 | CASSTPTGGQETQYF | TGTGCCAGCAGCACCCCGACAGGGGGCCAAGAGACCCAGTACTTC
TRBJ1-3 | TRBV30 | NA | 15 | NA | CAWSMGVRSGNTIYF | TGTGCCTGGAGTATGGGCGTTCGCTCTGGAAACACCATATATTTT